The rows below give T cell receptor beta chains drawn from one sample of a study of shared clonotypes between healthy human individuals. Here immunoSEQ multiplex PCR was the method, and the copy in TCRdb shows in-frame clones only, minus some. The data contain about 530,000 clones, almost 97% of them singletons. Material: naive CD4+ T cells sorted from blood. The receptor source for this set is a woman aged 25 to 45 in good health. The conserved cysteine and the conserved F or W are not part of the CDR3 here. Fields, in order: CDR3 length, V gene, J gene, CDR3 protein.

10	TRBV29-1	TRBJ1-2	SVEGQGDGYT
14	TRBV18	TRBJ2-7	ASSPQTGGLTYEQY
11	TRBV28	TRBJ1-2	ASSLIGGSGYT
17	TRBV18	TRBJ2-2	ASSPGAGRTSGKAGELF
12	TRBV6-4	TRBJ1-2	ASKWKGASYGYT
16	TRBV18	TRBJ2-6	ASSPWQTRPSGANVLT
13	TRBV27	TRBJ1-3	ASSFGQGTGNTIY
14	TRBV6-6	TRBJ2-7	ASRATTSGSSYEQY
13	TRBV5-5	TRBJ2-7	ASSFIQGGSYEQY
12	TRBV18	TRBJ2-1	ASSRPGGNNEQF
10	TRBV12-5	TRBJ1-1	ASGSGQGGAF
13	TRBV6-6	TRBJ2-7	ASSRDPITKYEQY
11	TRBV28	TRBJ2-7	ASNQDSSYEQY
12	TRBV15	TRBJ1-5	ATSRRDSNQPQH
12	TRBV7-4	TRBJ2-7	ASSFRRTNYEQY
13	TRBV28	TRBJ1-4	ASSLFVSTNEKLF
11	TRBV7-9	TRBJ1-2	ASSSSGIDGYT
11	TRBV28	TRBJ1-2	ASSVGGDYGYT
14	TRBV28	TRBJ2-3	ASSLKGSGRRGTQY
13	TRBV7-3	TRBJ1-3	ASSLTGGSGNTIY
18	TRBV5-8	TRBJ1-3	ASSLTPGATGLFSGNTIY
9	TRBV5-1	TRBJ1-2	ASSSPHGYT
14	TRBV11-2	TRBJ2-1	ASSLPPGTDYNEQF
13	TRBV2	TRBJ2-5	ASSEASQGTETQY
10	TRBV7-2	TRBJ2-5	ASRGLVETQY
13	TRBV5-1	TRBJ2-7	ASSLGGGGSYEQY
11	TRBV2	TRBJ1-2	ASSGWTTYGYT
11	TRBV28	TRBJ2-7	ASSFSGTYEQY
9	TRBV6-6	TRBJ1-5	ASSDSQPQH